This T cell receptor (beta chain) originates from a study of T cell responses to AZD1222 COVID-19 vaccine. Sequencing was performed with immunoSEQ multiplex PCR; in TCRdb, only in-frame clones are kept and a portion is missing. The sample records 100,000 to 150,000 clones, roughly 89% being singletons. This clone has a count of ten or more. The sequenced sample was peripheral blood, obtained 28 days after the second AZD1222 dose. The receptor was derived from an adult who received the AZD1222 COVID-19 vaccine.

The CDR3, as DNA: TGTGCCAGCAGTGATCCCGGGGAGGCCAATGAGCAGTTCTTC. It yields the protein CASSDPGEANEQFF. The chain couples TRBV25-1 to TRBJ2-1; the D gene is possibly TRBD2 (6 bases). Between the trimmed V and J ends, which lost 3 bases and 6 bases, there was a span of 12 bases. The CDR3 spans 14 residues. Germline assignment: CDR1 MGHDK and CDR2 SYGVNS. Full variable domain (outside the CDR3, taken from reference TRBV25-1 and TRBJ2-1): EADIYQTPRYLVIGTGKKITLECSQTMGHDKMYWYQQDPGMELHLIHYSYGVNSTEKGDLSSESTVSRIRTEHFPLTLESARPSHTSQYLCASSDPGEANEQFFGPGTRLTVL.